A single sample is the source of the 26 T cell receptor beta chains below, sequenced in a study of shared clonotypes between healthy human individuals. Data came from immunoSEQ multiplex PCR; TCRdb stores just in-frame clones and leaves some out. The repertoire holds over a million clones, less than 99% seen once, with approximately 0.38% in the top ten. Sequenced input: naive CD4+ T cells sorted from blood. Subset indicated: CD45RA+ positively selected. The receptors derive from a man under 40 in good health.

This chain links TRBV28 with TRBJ1-1; TRBD1 is a possible D gene (5 bases). Germline V gene sequence: CDR1 MDHEN, CDR2 SYDVKM. CDR3 length: 13 residues. With 2 bases removed from V and 4 bases from J, the gap between germline ends came to 8 bases. CDR3 nucleotides: TGTGCCAGCAGTTTAGGGGGACCCACTGAAGCTTTCTTT. This encodes CASSLGGPTEAFF.

The rearrangement joins TRBV11-2 to TRBJ2-1; 9 bases map to TRBD1. The CDR3 has 17 residues. Germline trimming cut 6 bases from V and 6 bases from J; bases unmatched to any gene: 15. The germline gives CDR1 SGHAT, CDR2 FQNNGV. CDR3 in amino acids: CASRPLSRDRETNEQFF. In nucleotides, the CDR3 is TGTGCCAGCAGACCACTAAGCCGGGACAGGGAGACCAATGAGCAGTTCTTC.

The rearrangement joins TRBV9 to TRBJ1-2, with TRBD1 matching 8 bases. The CDR3 is 15 residues long. Germline values: CDR1 SGDLS, CDR2 YYNGEE. The junction had 5 bases not matched to a gene; V was cut back by 0 bases and J by 4 bases. Here the CDR3 DNA reads TGTGCCAGCAGCGTAGATCCAGGGGGCGTCTATGGCTACACCTTC. Translated, it gives CASSVDPGGVYGYTF.

The genes are TRBV9 and TRBJ2-5, with 7 bases that match TRBD2. Germline trimming cut 3 bases from V and 2 bases from J; bases unmatched to any gene: 4. CDR3 length: 14 amino acids. Germline CDR1 is SGDLS and CDR2 is YYNGEE. DNA of the CDR3: TGTGCCAGCAGCGGACCTAGCGGTCAAGAGACCCAGTACTTC. Translation gives CASSGPSGQETQYF.

The CDR3 region is CARLYEQYF. The CDR3, as DNA: TGTGCCAGGCTCTACGAGCAGTACTTC. This sequence joins TRBV21-1 and TRBJ2-7. TRBV21-1 is an annotated pseudogene. CDR3 length: 9 amino acids.

The CDR3 coding sequence is TGTGCCAGCAGCTTGGTCGCCTCAGATACGCAGTATTTT. It encodes CASSLVASDTQYF. The chain employs TRBV5-6 and TRBJ2-3; D gene ambiguous. Trimming took 0 bases from V and 4 from J, leaving 6 bases between them. The CDR3 covers 13 residues. Per germline, CDR1 SGHDT and CDR2 YYEEEE.

CDR3 DNA sequence: TGTGCCAGCAGCGGACTAGCGGGAGGGCCCGGACCCGGGTTCTTC. This sequence encodes CASSGLAGGPGPGFF. The gene calls are TRBV9 and TRBJ2-1; 14 bases fit TRBD2. The germline V gene encodes CDR1 SGDLS and CDR2 YYNGEE. V trimming: 3 bases; J trimming: 15 bases; junction bases outside the gene matches: 11. The CDR3 has 15 amino acids.

The V and J genes are TRBV5-4 and TRBJ2-7, with TRBD1 identical over 8 bases. The CDR3 consists of 14 residues. After removal of 4 bases from V and 2 bases from J, the junction contained 5 bases not matched to a gene. Per germline, CDR1 SGHNT and CDR2 YYREEE (reference sequence). The CDR3, as DNA: TGTGCCAGCAGCCGGACAGGGAACACCTACGAGCAGTACTTC. As protein: CASSRTGNTYEQYF.

The rearrangement uses TRBV28 and TRBJ1-1, with a tentative D call TRBD1 (5 bases). This CDR3 contains 11 residues. CDR1 is MDHEN, CDR2 SYDVKM, per germline. Trimming stripped 3 bases from V and 11 bases from J, with 10 bases between. CDR3 bases: TGTGCCAGCAGTTTGCCTGGGGCTGCTTTCTTT. This encodes CASSLPGAAFF.

In its sample, this clone was seen once. V usage is TRBV7-3 and J usage is TRBJ1-1; TRBD1 agrees at 7 bases. Trimming took 5 bases from V and 5 from J; bases not matched to a gene: 11. Germline values: CDR1 SGHTA, CDR2 FQGTGA. CDR3 size: 15 residues. The CDR3 loop is CASSTTGASGTEAFF. The CDR3 coding sequence is TGTGCCAGCAGCACCACAGGGGCCTCGGGGACTGAAGCTTTCTTT.

The chain joins TRBV19 to TRBJ1-2; D not certain. The CDR3 is 13 amino acids. V was cut by 6 bases and J by 8 bases, with 16 bases left in between. Germline V gives CDR1 LNHDA, CDR2 SQIVND (reference sequence). The CDR3: CASRPTAGNGYTF. CDR3 coding DNA: TGTGCCAGTAGGCCAACGGCGGGGAACGGCTACACCTTC.

This clone was recorded only once. The chain employs TRBV19 and TRBJ1-5; D perhaps matches TRBD1 (5 bases). Looked up from germline, CDR1 is LNHDA and CDR2 is SQIVND (reference sequence). This CDR3 has 17 residues. The V end was cut by 2 bases, the J end by 1 base, with 15 bases between. The CDR3 reads CASSIIFGDSSNQPQHF. CDR3 sequence (DNA): TGTGCCAGTAGTATAATTTTTGGCGACAGCAGCAATCAGCCCCAGCATTTT.

This clone was seen only once. This chain links TRBV5-1 with TRBJ2-1, with a tentative D call TRBD1 (5 bases). V lost 4 bases and J 6 bases, leaving 20 bases between the germline ends. The CDR3 consists of 16 residues. Germline V gives CDR1 SGHRS, CDR2 YFSETQ. The CDR3 sequence: CASSPQPRGKGNEQFF. CDR3 DNA: TGCGCCAGCAGCCCACAACCAAGGGGTAAGGGCAATGAGCAGTTCTTC.

This rearrangement joins TRBV11-2 to TRBJ2-2, with TRBD1 as a possible D gene (5 bases). Trimming cost V 2 bases and J 7 bases, with 5 bases left between them. This CDR3 region has 12 residues. Germline CDR1 and CDR2: SGHAT and FQNNGV. Written as DNA, the CDR3 is TGTGCCAGCAGCTTAACAGGCGGGGAGCTGTTTTTT. Its translation: CASSLTGGELFF.

The CDR3 DNA reads TGCGCCAGCAGGGCCCCCGTAGCCCTCCTCACAGATACGCAGTATTTT. Its translation: CASRAPVALLTDTQYF. This chain uses TRBV10-1 with TRBJ2-3; D is unclear. Germline V gives CDR1 WNHNN, CDR2 SYGVQD (reference sequence). The CDR3 covers 16 residues. V lost 6 bases, J lost 2 bases, and 18 bases lay in between.

The chain joins TRBV7-2 to TRBJ2-5; tentatively, D is TRBD2 (5 bases). This CDR3 spans 15 amino acids. Germline-derived CDR1 and CDR2 are SGHTA and FQGNSA. With 5 bases removed from V and 2 bases from J, the gap between germline ends came to 15 bases. CDR3 amino acids: CASSPKRGQQETQYF. Here the CDR3 DNA reads TGTGCCAGCAGCCCAAAGCGCGGGCAGCAAGAGACCCAGTACTTC.

The chain is built from TRBV5-1 and TRBJ1-3; tentatively, D is TRBD1 (6 bases). CDR3 size: 16 residues. CDR1 and CDR2 from the germline V gene are SGHRS and YFSETQ. V lost 0 bases and J 0 bases, leaving 10 bases between the germline ends. CDR3 amino acids: CASSLVDRTSGNTIYF. CDR3 coding DNA: TGCGCCAGCAGCTTGGTTGACAGGACCTCTGGAAACACCATATATTTT.

This chain joins TRBV21-1 and TRBJ1-2. TRBV21-1 is labeled a pseudogene. The CDR3 loop spans 17 amino acids. The CDR3 here is CASSKVLKGTLNYGYTF. DNA of the CDR3: TGTGCCAGCAGCAAAGTCCTAAAGGGAACCCTAAACTATGGCTACACCTTC.

The chain joins TRBV9 to TRBJ2-5; 11 bases line up with TRBD2. The V gene end was trimmed by 3 bases and the J gene end by 5 bases; junction bases not matched to a gene: 9. The CDR3 is 16 amino acids. Per germline, CDR1 SGDLS and CDR2 YYNGEE. The CDR3 loop is CASSGPGTSGGETQYF. CDR3 bases: TGTGCCAGCAGCGGCCCCGGGACTAGCGGAGGGGAGACCCAGTACTTC.

The CDR3 DNA is TGCGCCAGTCTAGCGTTTAAAGGGGATACGCAGTATTTT. Translation gives CASLAFKGDTQYF. The chain employs TRBV5-1 and TRBJ2-3; TRBD2 might be the D (6 bases). The CDR3 totals 13 residues. Trimming cost V 8 bases and J 6 bases, with 16 bases left between them. Germline-derived CDR1 and CDR2 are SGHRS and YFSETQ.

The V gene is TRBV29-1, the J gene TRBJ2-5; D gene uncertain. The germline gives CDR1 SQVTM, CDR2 ANQGSEA. V shed 4 bases and J shed 1 base, with 7 bases lying between them. The CDR3 has 12 amino acids. The CDR3 nucleotides read TGCAGCGTTGGACGGAGCCAAGAGACCCAGTACTTC. It specifies CSVGRSQETQYF.

The J gene is TRBJ2-2, the V gene TRBV27; 8 nucleotides align to TRBD2. The CDR3 spans 12 residues. The V gene end was trimmed by 8 bases and the J gene end by 7 bases; junction bases not matched to a gene: 3. Germline V gene data show CDR1 as MNHEY and CDR2 as SMNVEV (reference sequence). The CDR3 DNA is TGTGCCAGCGGGACTAGTCACGGGGAGCTGTTTTTT. Protein: CASGTSHGELFF.

The CDR3 nucleotides read TGCGCCAGCAGTAAATCCAGTGAGGGGAACACTGAAGCTTTCTTT. Translating gives CASSKSSEGNTEAFF. V usage is TRBV10-1 and J usage is TRBJ1-1; unclear D gene. Per germline, CDR1 WNHNN and CDR2 SYGVQD (reference sequence). This CDR3 is 15 amino acids long. Trimming shortened V by 5 bases and J by 1 base, and 14 bases separated the two germline ends.

This chain joins TRBV9 and TRBJ2-2; D is ambiguous. The CDR3 length is 17 residues. Between the trimmed V and J ends, which lost 0 bases and 4 bases, there was a span of 16 bases. CDR1 and CDR2 (germline): SGDLS, YYNGEE. The CDR3 nucleotides are TGTGCCAGCAGCGTAGAGCCCCCCGGACCTTTCACCGGGGAGCTGTTTTTT. Its translation is CASSVEPPGPFTGELFF.

The chain joins TRBV7-9 to TRBJ1-1, with D possibly matching TRBD1 (6 bases). Germline CDR1 SEHNR, CDR2 FQNEAQ (reference sequence). V was trimmed by 5 bases and J by 4 bases, leaving 14 bases between them. The CDR3 spans 14 residues. The DNA of the CDR3 is TGTGCCAGCAGCCCCAAGGGGGGAAGCACTGAAGCTTTCTTT. Protein: CASSPKGGSTEAFF.

The rearrangement links TRBV6-1 to TRBJ2-1; 15 nucleotides agree with TRBD2. The CDR3 sequence is 23 residues long. Germline lookup yields CDR1 MNHNS and CDR2 SASEGT. V shed 2 bases and J 0 bases; nucleotides not matched to a gene: 17. The CDR3 here is CASSEFPPPIGTSGRSSYNEQFF. As DNA, the CDR3 is TGTGCCAGCAGTGAATTCCCCCCGCCGATAGGGACTAGCGGGAGGAGCTCCTACAATGAGCAGTTCTTC.